The TCR beta chain described here comes from a study of preoperative IRX-2 immunotherapy in early breast cancer. The CDR3 has 14 amino acids. V was pared by 6 bases and J by 6 bases, with 18 bases between. CDR1 is MNHGY, CDR2 SAAAGT, per germline. The sample's treatment: preoperative locoregional IRX-2 cytokine immunotherapy. Samples came from a phase Ib trial of preoperative locoregional IRX-2 cytokine immunotherapy. Here immunoSEQ multiplex PCR was the method, and the copy in TCRdb shows in-frame clones only, minus some. The top ten hold over 1.3% of the sample, which has some 35,000 clones, 82% seen once.

This sample comprised lymph node tissue, obtained after IRX-2 immunotherapy. The sequence came from a human donor with breast cancer. V and J are TRBV6-8 and TRBJ2-7, with a possible D match to TRBD2 (6 bases). The CDR3 reads CASSAPPGLSEQYF. The CDR3 region has the DNA TGTGCCAGCAGCGCCCCGCCGGGACTTTCCGAGCAGTACTTC.